The present entry profiles one T cell receptor (beta chain) with its context. The specificity of this receptor is unknown. No base quality values were provided; no much bigger clone lies one nucleotide off. The cysteine opens and the phenylalanine closes a CDR3 of 13 amino acids. Here the CDR3 DNA is all that survives: 39 bases in frame from base 1. The trim is 10 bases for V and 5 bases for J, with a gap of 17 bases between the germline ends. The germline V gene yields MNHGY for CDR1 and SVAAGI for CDR2. The immunoSEQ Assay, a bias-controlled multiplex PCR, was used to amplify TCRbeta CDR3 regions from genomic DNA. The published analysis was carried out like this. The number of nucleated cells in each sample was estimated by amplification of reference gene primers within the assay. To quantify the absolute abundance of each unique TCRbeta CDR3 rearrangement, sequence reads were collapsed and filtered. For each sample, productive Simpson clonality was calculated as the square root of Simpson's diversity index over productive rearrangements. The immuneACCESS repertoire file appears here via TCRdb, limited to in-frame rearrangements. These files lack a portion of the clones; in checked studies, under half of the deficit traces to unresolved V genes, and the cause of the others is not known. V and J calls and clone size are copied from that table; D and trimming were computed from the DNA. This sample holds about 95,000 clones; more than 75% were observed only once. The biggest ten clones account for about a sixth of the sample.

The entry originates in a study of blood T cell repertoires in COVID-19 (dated by TCRdb to about 2020). Looking at the study overall: Samples covering the acute and convalescent phases of COVID-19 were provided by collaborators in the United States, Italy and Spain. The prospective study material was composed of cDNA or gDNA derived from T cells, B-cell-depleted T cells, or PBMCs. Deeply sampled blood TCRbeta repertoires from subjects exposed to, actively infected with, or recovered from COVID-19 were included in the dataset. A freely available public database, intended as a resource for researchers studying the immune response to SARS-CoV-2, is where the repertoires were released. The samples were drawn from two sources: the first 160 participants of the ongoing ImmuneRACE study, and 950 to 1,500 subjects contributed by 6 global collaborators. The sample metadata nearly always contained a de-identified subject ID, COVID-19 status, age in years and sex. Where available, HLA class I and class II types were obtained from metadata supplied by the sample provider rather than from assay-based typing.

Collaborating institutions collected whole blood in K2EDTA tubes following their own protocols. For TCRbeta analysis, collaborator samples were shipped as frozen whole blood, as isolated PBMCs, or as DNA extracted from either sample type. Results the study describes overall, beyond this receptor: The quantity of clinical and demographic metadata differed by source and by participant and was supplied without curation.

Sequencing input: peripheral blood. This TCR came from a human donor in a cohort sampled during active COVID-19. This receptor chain uses TRBV6-9 and TRBJ2-5, with TRBD2 perhaps the D gene, on 5 matching bases. The CDR3: CAKVKTRAETQYF. The nucleotide sequence reads TGTGCCAAGGTAAAAACGCGGGCGGAGACCCAGTACTTC.